The sequence of this TCR beta chain was determined in a study of T-cell reconstitution after alpha-beta-depleted transplantation in children. This sample's TCRbeta library carried unique molecular identifier barcodes. TCRdb used MiXCR to reprocess the PCR reads, holding one entry per CDR3 protein. Here the sample spans around 530,000 distinct CDR3 sequences, around a third being singletons. This CDR3 region has 16 residues. With V trimmed by 2 bases and J by 2 bases, 6 bases remained unmatched. Germline V CDR1 and CDR2: SGDLS, YYNGEE. The receptor was derived from a human donor who donated a stem cell graft to a child with aplastic anemia. The genes are TRBV9 and TRBJ2-3; 9 bases fit TRBD2. The sequencing used PBMCs from the stem cell graft donor, collected from the stem cell graft. The CDR3 nucleotides read TGTGCCAGCAGCGTGCTAGCGGGGTTGTACACAGATACGCAGTATTTT. This sequence encodes CASSVLAGLYTDTQYF.